These T cell receptor beta chains were read from a single sample in a study of radiation and T cells in renal cell carcinoma. The method was immunoSEQ multiplex PCR; TCRdb's version includes in-frame clones alone and lacks a portion of them. The table includes roughly 170,000 clones, 88% detected once. The input for sequencing was blood, taken from a patient whose treatment included radiotherapy and nephrectomy. Receptor source: a woman between 50 and 59 years old with renal cell carcinoma. The CDR3 runs from the conserved cysteine through the conserved F or W. The D gene is left open where the match is weak. The size of a clone is reported for some rows only, either as once, few or many, or as a class for expanded clones.

d_call	clone_size	cdr3_length	v_call	j_call	cdr3_nt	cdr3_aa
.	few	13	TRBV7-8	TRBJ1-6	TGTGCCAGCGGTAAAAACAGGGAATCACCCCTCCACTTT	CASGKNRESPLHF
TRBD2	.	14	TRBV6-5	TRBJ2-5	TGTGCCAGCAGTTACGCGGGGGGCGGAGAGACCCAGTACTTC	CASSYAGGGETQYF
.	.	17	TRBV21-1	TRBJ2-7	TGTGCCAGCAGCCCGGGACAGGAGCCCCCCCGCTCCTACGAGCAGTACTTC	CASSPGQEPPRSYEQYF
.	.	15	TRBV6-5	TRBJ1-1	TGTGCCAGCAGACGTACAGGCGCCGTGAACACTGAAGCTTTCTTT	CASRRTGAVNTEAFF
.	.	15	TRBV7-2	TRBJ1-6	TGTGCCAGCAGCTTATTTCAGGGAGGGGACTCACCCCTCCACTTT	CASSLFQGGDSPLHF
.	.	15	TRBV6-6	TRBJ2-3	TGTGCCAGCAGTCTCCGTGGGGCAGAGGCAGATACGCAGTATTTT	CASSLRGAEADTQYF
.	.	13	TRBV10-3	TRBJ1-1	TGTGCCATCAGGGCTCAGGGGACCACTGAAGCTTTCTTT	CAIRAQGTTEAFF
.	.	12	TRBV29-1	TRBJ2-7	TGCAGCGTTGTTGAGGGAAGTGGTGAGCAGTACTTC	CSVVEGSGEQYF
TRBD2	once	16	TRBV7-2	TRBJ2-3	TGTGCCAGCAGCCCTCTGAGCGGGGGGGCGGGAGATACGCAGTATTTT	CASSPLSGGAGDTQYF
.	.	19	TRBV7-8	TRBJ1-5	TGTGCCAGCAGCTCCACCCCCCCCAGGGGCCGTTATAGCAATCAGCCCCAGCATTTT	CASSSTPPRGRYSNQPQHF
TRBD1	few	15	TRBV7-9	TRBJ2-3	TGTGCCAGCAGCCCTCGGACAGGGACCACAGATACGCAGTATTTT	CASSPRTGTTDTQYF
.	.	16	TRBV4-3	TRBJ2-2	TGCGCCAGCAGCCGGGTTACCGGGGCCGTCCGCGGGGAGCTGTTTTTT	CASSRVTGAVRGELFF
TRBD2	.	16	TRBV15	TRBJ2-3	TGTGCCACCAGCAGAGAGGGGCTAGCGGGGGGGAGTACGCAGTATTTT	CATSREGLAGGSTQYF
.	.	13	TRBV7-3	TRBJ2-5	TGTGCCAGCAGCTTAAATCCCCAAGAGACCCAGTACTTC	CASSLNPQETQYF
TRBD1	.	14	TRBV7-2	TRBJ2-7	TGTGCCAGCAGCCCAGGGACAGCGGAATACGAGCAGTACTTC	CASSPGTAEYEQYF
TRBD1	.	16	TRBV5-1	TRBJ1-1	TGCGCCAGCAGCTTGGCCGGAGCAGGGGGGAACACTGAAGCTTTCTTT	CASSLAGAGGNTEAFF
TRBD2	.	14	TRBV6-6	TRBJ2-1	TGTGCCAGCACCGCGGGACTAGCCTACAATGAGCAGTTCTTC	CASTAGLAYNEQFF
.	.	14	TRBV4-3	TRBJ1-4	TGCGCCAGCAGCCAAGATTACATTTGGGAAAAACTGTTTTTT	CASSQDYIWEKLFF
.	once	13	TRBV29-1	TRBJ1-3	TGCAGCGTTGACGCCGGGCCCGGAAACACCATATATTTT	CSVDAGPGNTIYF
.	.	11	TRBV12-5	TRBJ2-5	TGTGCTAGTGCCGGACAAGAGACCCAGTACTTC	CASAGQETQYF
.	.	15	TRBV6-1	TRBJ2-5	TGTGCCAGCAGTGAAGAGAGGGTTGGGGGTGGGACCCAGTACTTC	CASSEERVGGGTQYF
.	.	13	TRBV25-1	TRBJ1-1	TGTGCCAGCAAAAGTCCTACTGACAGCGAAGCTTTCTTT	CASKSPTDSEAFF
.	.	18	TRBV25-1	TRBJ1-4	TGTGCCAGCAGTGAATGGAAAGGGGCCTCTCCAACTAATGAAAAACTGTTTTTT	CASSEWKGASPTNEKLFF
.	.	14	TRBV5-1	TRBJ2-5	TGCGCCAGCAGCTGGACTGCGGGGAAAGAGACCCAGTACTTC	CASSWTAGKETQYF
TRBD1	.	12	TRBV7-2	TRBJ1-2	TGTGCCAGCAGCTCGTTACCGGGACAGAGGACCTTC	CASSSLPGQRTF
.	.	14	TRBV12-5	TRBJ2-4	TGTGCTAGTGGTTTAAGCTCGGGAGAAAACATTCAGTACTTC	CASGLSSGENIQYF
.	.	15	TRBV4-3	TRBJ2-7	TGCGCCAGCAGCCAAGAGAGTAGAGGAGACTACGAGCAGTACTTC	CASSQESRGDYEQYF
.	once	12	TRBV19	TRBJ2-2	TGTGCCAGTGGCAGTCGGGCCGGGGAGCTGTTTTTT	CASGSRAGELFF
.	.	15	TRBV5-1	TRBJ2-5	TGCGCCAGCAGCTTGGGACACCTGGGAAAAGAGACCCAGTACTTC	CASSLGHLGKETQYF
.	.	16	TRBV15	TRBJ2-7	TGTGCCACCAGCAGAGATAGTTCTGGGACCCGCTACGAGCAGTACTTC	CATSRDSSGTRYEQYF
TRBD2	.	16	TRBV5-4	TRBJ2-5	TGTGCCAGCAGCTTGGTGGCGGGGGACCGGCAAGAGACCCAGTACTTC	CASSLVAGDRQETQYF
TRBD1	.	15	TRBV5-6	TRBJ2-4	TGTGCCAGCAGCTTCGCGGACAGGGGGAGTGACATTCAGTACTTC	CASSFADRGSDIQYF
.	.	14	TRBV7-2	TRBJ1-5	TGTGCCAGCAGCCGAAGCCCGTCTGTTCAGCCCCAGCATTTT	CASSRSPSVQPQHF
.	.	12	TRBV25-1	TRBJ2-3	TGTGCCAGCAGTCTTGGTACAGATACGCAGTATTTT	CASSLGTDTQYF
.	once	15	TRBV7-2	TRBJ1-3	TGTGCCAGCAGCCGCGCGCAAACAGTGGGAAACACCATATATTTT	CASSRAQTVGNTIYF
TRBD1	.	15	TRBV6-5	TRBJ2-1	TGTGCCAGCAGTTACCTCGGACAGGACGGCAATGAGCAGTTCTTC	CASSYLGQDGNEQFF
.	.	16	TRBV7-2	TRBJ2-2	TGTGCCAGCAGCTTAGCTGGGACTCCAAACACCGGGGAGCTGTTTTTT	CASSLAGTPNTGELFF
.	.	15	TRBV5-1	TRBJ1-3	TGCGCCAGCAGCTTGGGGACCTCCTCTGGAAACACCATATATTTT	CASSLGTSSGNTIYF
.	.	11	TRBV6-1	TRBJ2-1	TGTGCCAGCAGAAGGAACAATGAGCAGTTCTTC	CASRRNNEQFF
.	.	16	TRBV5-4	TRBJ1-1	TGTGCCAGCAGCTTGGGAGGGGGGATGTTAAGCACTGAAGCTTTCTTT	CASSLGGGMLSTEAFF
.	.	11	TRBV19	TRBJ1-2	TGTGCCAGTAGTATCGGGAGCGGCTACACCTTC	CASSIGSGYTF